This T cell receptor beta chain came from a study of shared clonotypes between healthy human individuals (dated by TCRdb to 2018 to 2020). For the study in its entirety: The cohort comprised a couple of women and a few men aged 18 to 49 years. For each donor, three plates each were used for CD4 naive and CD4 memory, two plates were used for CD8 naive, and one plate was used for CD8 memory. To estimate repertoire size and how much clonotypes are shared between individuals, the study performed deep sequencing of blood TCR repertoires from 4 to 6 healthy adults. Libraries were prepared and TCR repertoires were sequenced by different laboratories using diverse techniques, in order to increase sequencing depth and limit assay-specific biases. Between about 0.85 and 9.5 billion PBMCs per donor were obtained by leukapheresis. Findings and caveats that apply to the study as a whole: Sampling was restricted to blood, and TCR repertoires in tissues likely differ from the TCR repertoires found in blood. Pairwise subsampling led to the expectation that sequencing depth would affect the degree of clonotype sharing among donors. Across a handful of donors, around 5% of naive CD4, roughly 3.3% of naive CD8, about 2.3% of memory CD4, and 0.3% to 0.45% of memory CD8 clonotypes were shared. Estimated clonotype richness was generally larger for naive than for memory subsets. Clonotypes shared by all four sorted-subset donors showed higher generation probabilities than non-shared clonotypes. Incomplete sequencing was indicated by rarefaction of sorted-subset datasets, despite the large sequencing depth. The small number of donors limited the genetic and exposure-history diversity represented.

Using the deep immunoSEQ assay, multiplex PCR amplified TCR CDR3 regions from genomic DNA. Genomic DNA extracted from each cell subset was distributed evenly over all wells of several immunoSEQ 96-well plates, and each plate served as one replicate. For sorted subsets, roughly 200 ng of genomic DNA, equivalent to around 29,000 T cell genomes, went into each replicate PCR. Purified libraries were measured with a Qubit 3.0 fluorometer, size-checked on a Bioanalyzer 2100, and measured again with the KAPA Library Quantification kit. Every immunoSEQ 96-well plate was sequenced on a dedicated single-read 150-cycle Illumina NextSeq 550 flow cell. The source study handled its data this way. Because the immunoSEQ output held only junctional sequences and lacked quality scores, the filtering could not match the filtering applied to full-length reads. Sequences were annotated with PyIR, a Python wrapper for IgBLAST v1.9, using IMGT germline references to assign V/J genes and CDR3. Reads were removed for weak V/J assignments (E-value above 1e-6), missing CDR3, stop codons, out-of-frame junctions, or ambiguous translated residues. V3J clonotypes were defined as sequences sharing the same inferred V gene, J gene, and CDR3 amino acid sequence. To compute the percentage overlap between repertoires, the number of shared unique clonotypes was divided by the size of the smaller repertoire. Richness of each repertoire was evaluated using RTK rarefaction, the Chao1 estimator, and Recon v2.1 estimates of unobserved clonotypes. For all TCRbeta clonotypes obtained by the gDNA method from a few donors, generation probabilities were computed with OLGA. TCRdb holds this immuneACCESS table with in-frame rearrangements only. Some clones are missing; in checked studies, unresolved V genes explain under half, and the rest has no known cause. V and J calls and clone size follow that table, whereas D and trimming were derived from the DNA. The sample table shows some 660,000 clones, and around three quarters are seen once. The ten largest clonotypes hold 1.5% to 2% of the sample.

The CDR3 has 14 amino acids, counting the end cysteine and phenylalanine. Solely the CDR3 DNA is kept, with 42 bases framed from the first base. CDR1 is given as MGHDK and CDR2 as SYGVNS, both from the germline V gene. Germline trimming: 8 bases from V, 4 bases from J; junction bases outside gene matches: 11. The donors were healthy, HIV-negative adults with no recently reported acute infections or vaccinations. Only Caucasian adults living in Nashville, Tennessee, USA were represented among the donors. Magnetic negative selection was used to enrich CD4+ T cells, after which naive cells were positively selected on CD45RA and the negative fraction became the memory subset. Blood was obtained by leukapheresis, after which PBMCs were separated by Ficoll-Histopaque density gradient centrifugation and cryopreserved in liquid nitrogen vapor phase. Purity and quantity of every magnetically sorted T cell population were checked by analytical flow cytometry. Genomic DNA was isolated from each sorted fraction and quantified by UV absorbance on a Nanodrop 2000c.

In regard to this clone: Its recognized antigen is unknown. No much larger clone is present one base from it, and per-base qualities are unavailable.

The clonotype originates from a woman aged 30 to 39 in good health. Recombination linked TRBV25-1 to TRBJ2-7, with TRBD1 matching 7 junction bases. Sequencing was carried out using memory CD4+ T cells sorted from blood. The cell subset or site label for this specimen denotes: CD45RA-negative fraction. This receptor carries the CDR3 CASQEGTAVYEQYF. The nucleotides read TGTGCCAGCCAAGAGGGGACAGCCGTTTACGAGCAGTACTTC.